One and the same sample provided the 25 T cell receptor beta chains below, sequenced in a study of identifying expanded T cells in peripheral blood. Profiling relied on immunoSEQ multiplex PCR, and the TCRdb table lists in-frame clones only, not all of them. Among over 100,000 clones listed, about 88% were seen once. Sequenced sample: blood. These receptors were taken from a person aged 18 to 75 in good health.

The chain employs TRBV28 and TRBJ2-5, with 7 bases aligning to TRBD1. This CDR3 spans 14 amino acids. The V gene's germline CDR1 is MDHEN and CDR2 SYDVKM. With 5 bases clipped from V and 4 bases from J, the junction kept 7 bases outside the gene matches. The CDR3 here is CASSPTGPLETQYF. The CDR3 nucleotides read TGTGCCAGCAGTCCGACAGGGCCTTTAGAGACCCAGTACTTC.

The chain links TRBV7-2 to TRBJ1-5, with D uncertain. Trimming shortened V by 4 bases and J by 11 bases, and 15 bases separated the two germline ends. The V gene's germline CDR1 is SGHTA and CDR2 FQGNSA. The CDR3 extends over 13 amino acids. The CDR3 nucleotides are TGTGCCAGCAGCTCACCTTCCGGCCCCGCCCAGCATTTT. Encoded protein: CASSSPSGPAQHF. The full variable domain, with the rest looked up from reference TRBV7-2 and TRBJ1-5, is GAGVSQSPSNKVTEKGKDVELRCDPISGHTALYWYRQSLGQGLEFLIYFQGNSAPDKSGLPSDRFSAERTGGSVSTLTIQRTQQEDSAVYLCASSSPSGPAQHFGDGTRLSIL.

Written as DNA, the CDR3 is TGTGCCAGCGACTACAGGGGGCTCGACACTGAAGCTTTCTTT. Its protein product is CASDYRGLDTEAFF. The rearrangement joins TRBV5-6 to TRBJ1-1, with 9 nucleotides matching TRBD1. V lost 7 bases, J lost 3 bases, and 7 bases stayed unmatched. The CDR3 totals 14 residues. Germline assignment: CDR1 SGHDT and CDR2 YYEEEE.

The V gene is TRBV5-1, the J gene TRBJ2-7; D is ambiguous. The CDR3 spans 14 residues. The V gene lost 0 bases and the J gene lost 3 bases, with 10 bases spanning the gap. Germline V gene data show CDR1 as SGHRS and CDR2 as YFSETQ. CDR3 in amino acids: CASSLEGRNYEQYF. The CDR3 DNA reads TGCGCCAGCAGCTTGGAGGGCAGGAACTACGAGCAGTACTTC.

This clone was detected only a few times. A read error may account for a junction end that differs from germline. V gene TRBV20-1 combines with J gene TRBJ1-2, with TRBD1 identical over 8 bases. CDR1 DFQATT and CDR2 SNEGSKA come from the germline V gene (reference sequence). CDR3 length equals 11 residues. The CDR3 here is CSALTGDGYTF. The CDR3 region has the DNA TGCAGTGCCTTGACAGGGGATGGTTACACCTTC.

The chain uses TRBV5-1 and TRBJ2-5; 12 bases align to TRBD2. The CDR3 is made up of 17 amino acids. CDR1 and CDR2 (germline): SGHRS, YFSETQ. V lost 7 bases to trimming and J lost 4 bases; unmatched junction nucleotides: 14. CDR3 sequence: CASGLAGGLDLGETQYF. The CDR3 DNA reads TGCGCCAGCGGGCTAGCGGGGGGGCTCGATCTAGGAGAGACCCAGTACTTC. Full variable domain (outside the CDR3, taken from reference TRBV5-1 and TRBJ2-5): KAGVTQTPRYLIKTRGQQVTLSCSPISGHRSVSWYQQTPGQGLQFLFEYFSETQRNKGNFPGRFSGRQFSNSRSEMNVSTLELGDSALYLCASGLAGGLDLGETQYFGPGTRLLVL.

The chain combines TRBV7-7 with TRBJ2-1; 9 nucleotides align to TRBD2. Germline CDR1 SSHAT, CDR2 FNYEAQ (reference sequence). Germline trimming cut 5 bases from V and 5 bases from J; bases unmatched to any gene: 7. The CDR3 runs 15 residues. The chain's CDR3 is CASSARLAEHNEQFF. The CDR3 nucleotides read TGTGCCAGCAGCGCACGACTAGCGGAGCACAATGAGCAGTTCTTC.

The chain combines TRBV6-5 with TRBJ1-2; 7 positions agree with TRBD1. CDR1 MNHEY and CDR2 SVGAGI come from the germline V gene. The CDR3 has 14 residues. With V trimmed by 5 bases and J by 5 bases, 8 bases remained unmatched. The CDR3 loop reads CASSTSGTEYGYTF. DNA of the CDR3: TGTGCCAGCAGTACATCCGGGACAGAATATGGCTACACCTTC.

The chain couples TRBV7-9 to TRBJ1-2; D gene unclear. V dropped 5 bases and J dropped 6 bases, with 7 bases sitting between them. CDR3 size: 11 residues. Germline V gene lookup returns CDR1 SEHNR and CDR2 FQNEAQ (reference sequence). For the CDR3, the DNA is TGTGCCAGCAGCGCAGTCCATGGCTACACCTTC. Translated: CASSAVHGYTF.

As DNA, the CDR3 is TGTGCCAGCAGTTACGGACAGGCTTCCTACGAGCAGTACTTC. Translation: CASSYGQASYEQYF. V usage is TRBV6-5 and J usage is TRBJ2-7; 7 bases agree with TRBD1. Germline-derived CDR1 and CDR2 are MNHEY and SVGAGI. This CDR3 spans 14 amino acids. Unmatched junction bases numbered 2, after V lost 2 bases and J lost 1 base.

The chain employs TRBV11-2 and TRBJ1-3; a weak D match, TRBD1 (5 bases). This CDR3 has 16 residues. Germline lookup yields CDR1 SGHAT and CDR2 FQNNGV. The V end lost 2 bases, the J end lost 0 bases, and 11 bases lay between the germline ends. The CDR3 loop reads CASSLSPQGSGNTIYF. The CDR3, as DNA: TGTGCCAGCAGCTTAAGCCCTCAGGGCTCTGGAAACACCATATATTTT.

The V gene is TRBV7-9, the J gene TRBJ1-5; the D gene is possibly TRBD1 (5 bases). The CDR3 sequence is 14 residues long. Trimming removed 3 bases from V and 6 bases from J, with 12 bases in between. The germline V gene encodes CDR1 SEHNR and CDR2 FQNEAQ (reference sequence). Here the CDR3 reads CASSFKGQSQPQHF. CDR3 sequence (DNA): TGTGCCAGCAGCTTTAAGGGGCAAAGTCAGCCCCAGCATTTT. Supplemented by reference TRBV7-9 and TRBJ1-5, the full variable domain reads DTGVSQNPRHKITKRGQNVTFRCDPISEHNRLYWYRQTLGQGPEFLTYFQNEAQLEKSRLLSDRFSAERPKGSFSTLEIQRTEQGDSAMYLCASSFKGQSQPQHFGDGTRLSIL.

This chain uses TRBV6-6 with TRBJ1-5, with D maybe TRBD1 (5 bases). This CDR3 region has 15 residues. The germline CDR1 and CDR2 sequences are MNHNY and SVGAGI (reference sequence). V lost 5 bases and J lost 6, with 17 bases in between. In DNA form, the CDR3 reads TGTGCCAGCAGTCCTACCGACAGTGCGGGTCAGCCCCAGCATTTT. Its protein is CASSPTDSAGQPQHF.

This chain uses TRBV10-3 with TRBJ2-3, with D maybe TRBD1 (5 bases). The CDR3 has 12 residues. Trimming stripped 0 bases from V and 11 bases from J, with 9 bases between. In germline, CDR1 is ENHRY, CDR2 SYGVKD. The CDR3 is CAISESDTKQYF. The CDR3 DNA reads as TGTGCCATCAGTGAGTCGGACACTAAGCAGTATTTT.

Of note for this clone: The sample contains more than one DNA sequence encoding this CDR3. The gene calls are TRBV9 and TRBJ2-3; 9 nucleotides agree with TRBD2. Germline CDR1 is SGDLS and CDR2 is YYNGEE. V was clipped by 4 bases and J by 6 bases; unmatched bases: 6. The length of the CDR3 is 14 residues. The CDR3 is CASSFSGSGDTQYF. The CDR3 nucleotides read TGTGCCAGCAGCTTTAGCGGGAGCGGCGATACGCAGTATTTT.

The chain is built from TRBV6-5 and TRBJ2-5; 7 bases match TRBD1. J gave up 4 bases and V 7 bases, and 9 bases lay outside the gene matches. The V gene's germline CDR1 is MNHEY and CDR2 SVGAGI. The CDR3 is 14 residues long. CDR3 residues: CASNGNRDRETQYF. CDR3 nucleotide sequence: TGTGCCAGCAATGGAAACCGGGACAGAGAGACCCAGTACTTC.

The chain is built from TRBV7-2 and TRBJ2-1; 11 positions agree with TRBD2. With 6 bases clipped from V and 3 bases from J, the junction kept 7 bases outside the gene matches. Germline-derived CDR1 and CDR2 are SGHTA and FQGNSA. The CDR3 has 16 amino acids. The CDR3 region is CASRETSGGGYNEQFF. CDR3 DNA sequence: TGTGCCAGCAGGGAAACTAGCGGGGGCGGCTACAATGAGCAGTTCTTC.

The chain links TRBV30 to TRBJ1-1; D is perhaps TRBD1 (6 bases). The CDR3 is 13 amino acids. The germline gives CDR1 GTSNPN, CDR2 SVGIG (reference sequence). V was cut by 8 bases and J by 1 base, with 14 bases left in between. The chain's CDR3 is CASATGWNTEAFF. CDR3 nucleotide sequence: TGTGCCAGCGCTACAGGGTGGAACACTGAAGCTTTCTTT.

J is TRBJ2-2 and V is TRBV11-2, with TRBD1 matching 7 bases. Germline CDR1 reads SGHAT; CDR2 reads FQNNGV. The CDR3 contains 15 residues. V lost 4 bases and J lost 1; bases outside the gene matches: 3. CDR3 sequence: CASSSRTGNTGELFF. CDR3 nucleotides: TGTGCCAGCAGCTCCCGGACAGGGAACACCGGGGAGCTGTTTTTT. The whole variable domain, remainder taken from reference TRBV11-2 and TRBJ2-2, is EAGVAQSPRYKIIEKRQSVAFWCNPISGHATLYWYQQILGQGPKLLIQFQNNGVVDDSQLPKDRFSAERLKGVDSTLKIQPAKLEDSAVYLCASSSRTGNTGELFFGEGSRLTVL.

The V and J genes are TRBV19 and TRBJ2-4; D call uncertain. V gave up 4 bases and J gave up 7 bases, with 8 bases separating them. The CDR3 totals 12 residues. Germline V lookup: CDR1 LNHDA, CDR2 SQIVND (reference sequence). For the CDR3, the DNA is TGTGCCAGTAGTACGGATGGGAACATTCAGTACTTC. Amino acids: CASSTDGNIQYF.

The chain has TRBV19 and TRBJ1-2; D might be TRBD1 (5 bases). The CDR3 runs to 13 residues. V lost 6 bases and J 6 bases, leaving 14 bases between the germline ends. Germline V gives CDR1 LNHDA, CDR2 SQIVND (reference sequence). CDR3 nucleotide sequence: TGTGCCAGTAGGAAGACAGAGATGAATGGCTACACCTTC. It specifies CASRKTEMNGYTF.

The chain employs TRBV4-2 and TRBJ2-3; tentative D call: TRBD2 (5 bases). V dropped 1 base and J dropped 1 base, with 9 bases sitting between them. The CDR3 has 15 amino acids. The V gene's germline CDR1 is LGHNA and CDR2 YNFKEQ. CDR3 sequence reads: CASSQGSGGTDTQYF. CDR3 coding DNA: TGTGCCAGCAGCCAAGGGAGCGGAGGCACAGATACGCAGTATTTT.

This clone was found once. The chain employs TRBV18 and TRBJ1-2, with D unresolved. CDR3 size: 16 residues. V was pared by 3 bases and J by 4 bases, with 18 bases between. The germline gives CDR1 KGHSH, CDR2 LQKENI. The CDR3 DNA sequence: TGTGCCAGCTCACCTCCCCCCGGAAGAGATGCCTATGGCTACACCTTC. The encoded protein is CASSPPPGRDAYGYTF.

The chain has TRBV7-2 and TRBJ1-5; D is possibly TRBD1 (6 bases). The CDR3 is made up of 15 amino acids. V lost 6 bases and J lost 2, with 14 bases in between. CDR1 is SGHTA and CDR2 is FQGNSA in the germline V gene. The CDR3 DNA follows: TGTGCCAGCAGTTCGGGACATCCGGGCAATCAGCCCCAGCATTTT. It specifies CASSSGHPGNQPQHF.

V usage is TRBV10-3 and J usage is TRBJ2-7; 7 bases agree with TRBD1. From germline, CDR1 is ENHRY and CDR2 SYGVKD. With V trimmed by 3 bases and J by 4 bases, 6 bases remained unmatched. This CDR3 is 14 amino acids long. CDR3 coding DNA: TGTGCCATCAGTGAAAGGGACAGAATTTACGAGCAGTACTTC. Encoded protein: CAISERDRIYEQYF.